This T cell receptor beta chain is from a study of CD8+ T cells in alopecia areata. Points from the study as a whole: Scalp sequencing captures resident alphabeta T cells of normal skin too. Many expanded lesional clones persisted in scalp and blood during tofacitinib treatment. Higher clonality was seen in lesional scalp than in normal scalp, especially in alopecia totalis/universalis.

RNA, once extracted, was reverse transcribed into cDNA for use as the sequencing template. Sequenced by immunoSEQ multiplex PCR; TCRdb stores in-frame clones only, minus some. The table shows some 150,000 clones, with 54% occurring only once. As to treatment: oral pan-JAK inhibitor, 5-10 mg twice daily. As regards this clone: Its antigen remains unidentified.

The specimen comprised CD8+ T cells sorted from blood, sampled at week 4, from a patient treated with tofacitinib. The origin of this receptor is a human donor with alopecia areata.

DNA for the CDR3: TGTGCCAGCAGCCCATTGATCCGACAGCTCTATGGCTACACCTTC. Its protein product is CASSPLIRQLYGYTF. The chain recombines TRBV7-9 with TRBJ1-2, with D possibly TRBD1 on 5 matching bases. There are 15 residues in the CDR3. CDR1 is SEHNR and CDR2 is FQNEAQ in the germline V gene (reference sequence). Between the trimmed V and J ends, which lost 5 bases and 4 bases, there was a span of 17 bases.